This T cell receptor beta chain emerged from a study of CD8 T cells in ankylosing spondylitis. At least ten counts were recorded for this clonotype. What it recognizes is unknown. Study-wide points: Clones linked with disease were CD8+ and fairly uncommon in the peripheral blood.

The germline V and J ends were trimmed by 2 bases and 0 bases, with 17 bases remaining between them. CDR1 SGHTA and CDR2 FQGTGA come from the germline V gene. The CDR3 spans 18 residues. TCRdb independently ran MiXCR on the 5' RACE reads; one entry per CDR3 protein. There are 200,000 to 300,000 distinct CDR3 sequences in the sample; roughly a tenth occur only once, and less than 7.5% lies in the top ten. This sequence joins TRBV7-3 and TRBJ2-1; D tentatively fits TRBD1 or TRBD2 (7 bases each). Sequenced sample: blood, either unsorted or a sorted T cell fraction (not recorded which). This sequence originates from a male donor with ankylosing spondylitis or in good health (not recorded which). The CDR3: CASSLQGGAPTSYNEQFF. The CDR3 DNA reads TGTGCCAGCAGCTTACAGGGGGGGGCTCCCACCTCCTACAATGAGCAGTTCTTC.